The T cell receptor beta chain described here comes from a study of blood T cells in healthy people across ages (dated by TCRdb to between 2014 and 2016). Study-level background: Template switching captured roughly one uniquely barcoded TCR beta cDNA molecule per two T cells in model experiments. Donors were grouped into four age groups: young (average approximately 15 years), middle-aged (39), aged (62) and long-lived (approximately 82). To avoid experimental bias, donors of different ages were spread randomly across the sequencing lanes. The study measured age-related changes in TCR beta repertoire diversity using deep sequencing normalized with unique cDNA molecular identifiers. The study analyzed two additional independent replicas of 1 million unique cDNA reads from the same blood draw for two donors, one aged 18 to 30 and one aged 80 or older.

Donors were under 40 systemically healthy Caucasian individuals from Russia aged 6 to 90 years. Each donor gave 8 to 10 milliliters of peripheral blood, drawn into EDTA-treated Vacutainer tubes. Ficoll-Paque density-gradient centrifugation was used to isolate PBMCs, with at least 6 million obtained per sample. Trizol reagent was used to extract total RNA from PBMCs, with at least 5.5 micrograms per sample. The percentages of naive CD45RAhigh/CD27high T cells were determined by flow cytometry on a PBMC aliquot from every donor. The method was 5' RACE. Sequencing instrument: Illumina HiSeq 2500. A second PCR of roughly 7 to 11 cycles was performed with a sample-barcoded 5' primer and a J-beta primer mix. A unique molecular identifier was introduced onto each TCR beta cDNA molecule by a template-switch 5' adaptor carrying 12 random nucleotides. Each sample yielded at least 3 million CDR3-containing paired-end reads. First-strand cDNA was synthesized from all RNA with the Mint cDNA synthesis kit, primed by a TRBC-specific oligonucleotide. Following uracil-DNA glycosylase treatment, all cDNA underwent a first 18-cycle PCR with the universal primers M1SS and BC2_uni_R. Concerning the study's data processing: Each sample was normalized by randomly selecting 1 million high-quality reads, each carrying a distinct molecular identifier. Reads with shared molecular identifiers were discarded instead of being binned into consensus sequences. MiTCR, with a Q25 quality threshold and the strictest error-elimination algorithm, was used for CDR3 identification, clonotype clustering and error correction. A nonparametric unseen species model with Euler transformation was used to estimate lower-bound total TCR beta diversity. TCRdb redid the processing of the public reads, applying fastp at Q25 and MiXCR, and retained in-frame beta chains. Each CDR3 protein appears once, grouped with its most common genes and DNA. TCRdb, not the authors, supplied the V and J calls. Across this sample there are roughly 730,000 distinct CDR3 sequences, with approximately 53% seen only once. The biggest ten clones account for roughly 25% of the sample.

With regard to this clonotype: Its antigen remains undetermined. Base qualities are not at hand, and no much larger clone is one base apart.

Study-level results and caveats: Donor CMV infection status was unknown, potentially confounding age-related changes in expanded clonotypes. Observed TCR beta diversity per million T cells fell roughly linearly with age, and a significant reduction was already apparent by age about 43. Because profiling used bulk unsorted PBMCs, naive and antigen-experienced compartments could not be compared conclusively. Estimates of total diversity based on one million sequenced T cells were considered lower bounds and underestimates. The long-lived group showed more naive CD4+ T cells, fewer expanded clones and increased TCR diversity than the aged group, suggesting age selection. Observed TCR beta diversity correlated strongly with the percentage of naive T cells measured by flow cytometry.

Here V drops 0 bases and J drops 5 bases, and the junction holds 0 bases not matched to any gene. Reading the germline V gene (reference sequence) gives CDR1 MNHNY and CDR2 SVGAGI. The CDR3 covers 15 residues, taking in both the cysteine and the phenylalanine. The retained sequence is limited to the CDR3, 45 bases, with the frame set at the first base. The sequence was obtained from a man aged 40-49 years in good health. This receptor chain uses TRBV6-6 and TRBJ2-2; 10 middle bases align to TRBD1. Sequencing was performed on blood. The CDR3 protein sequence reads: CASSYSGQGTGELFF. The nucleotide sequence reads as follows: TGTGCCAGCAGTTACTCGGGACAGGGGACCGGGGAGCTGTTTTTT.